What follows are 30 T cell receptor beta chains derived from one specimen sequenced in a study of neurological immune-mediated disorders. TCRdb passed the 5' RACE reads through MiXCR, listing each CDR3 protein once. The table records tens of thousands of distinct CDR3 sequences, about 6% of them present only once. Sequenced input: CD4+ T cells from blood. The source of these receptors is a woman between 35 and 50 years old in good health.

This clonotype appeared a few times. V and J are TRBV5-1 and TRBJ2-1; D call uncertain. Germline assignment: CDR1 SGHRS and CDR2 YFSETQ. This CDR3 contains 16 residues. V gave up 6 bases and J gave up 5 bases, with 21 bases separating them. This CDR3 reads CASNELGSVTNNEQFF. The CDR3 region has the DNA TGCGCCAGCAACGAACTGGGTTCCGTCACGAACAATGAGCAGTTCTTC.

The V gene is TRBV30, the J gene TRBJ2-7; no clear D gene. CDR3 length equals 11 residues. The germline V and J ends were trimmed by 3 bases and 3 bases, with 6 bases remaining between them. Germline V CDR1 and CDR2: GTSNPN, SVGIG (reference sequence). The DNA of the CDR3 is TGTGCCTGGAGGTTTGACTACGAGCAGTACTTC. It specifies CAWRFDYEQYF.

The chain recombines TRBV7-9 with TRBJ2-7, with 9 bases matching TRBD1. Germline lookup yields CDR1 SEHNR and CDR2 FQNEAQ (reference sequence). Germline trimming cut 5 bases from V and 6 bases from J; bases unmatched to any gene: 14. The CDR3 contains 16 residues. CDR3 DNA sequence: TGTGCCAGCAGCGTACTTTCCCCGGGACAGGGTGCCGAGCAGTACTTC. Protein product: CASSVLSPGQGAEQYF.

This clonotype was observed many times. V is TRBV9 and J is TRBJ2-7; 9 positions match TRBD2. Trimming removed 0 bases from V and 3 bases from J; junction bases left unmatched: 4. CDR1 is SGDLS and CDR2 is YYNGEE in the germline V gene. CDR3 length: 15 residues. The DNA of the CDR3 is TGTGCCAGCAGCGTAGGGATAGCGGGAGTCTACGAGCAGTACTTC. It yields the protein CASSVGIAGVYEQYF.

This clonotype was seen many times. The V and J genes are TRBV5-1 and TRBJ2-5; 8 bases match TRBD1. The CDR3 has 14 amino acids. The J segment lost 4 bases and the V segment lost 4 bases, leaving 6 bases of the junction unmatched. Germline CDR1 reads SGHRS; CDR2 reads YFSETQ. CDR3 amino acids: CASSRARGRETQYF. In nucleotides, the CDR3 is TGCGCCAGCAGCAGGGCCAGGGGGCGAGAGACCCAGTACTTC.

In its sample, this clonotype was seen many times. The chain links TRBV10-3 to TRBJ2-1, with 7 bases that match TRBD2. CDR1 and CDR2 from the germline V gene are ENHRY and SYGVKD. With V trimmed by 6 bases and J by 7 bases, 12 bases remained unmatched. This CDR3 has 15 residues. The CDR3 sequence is CAISGNGLVGNEQFF. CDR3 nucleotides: TGTGCCATCAGCGGTAATGGACTAGTGGGTAATGAGCAGTTCTTC.

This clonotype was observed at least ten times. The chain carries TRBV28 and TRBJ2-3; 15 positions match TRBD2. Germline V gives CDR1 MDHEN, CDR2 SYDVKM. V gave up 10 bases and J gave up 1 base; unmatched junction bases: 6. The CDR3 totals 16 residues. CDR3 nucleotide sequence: TGTGCCACCGGACTAGCGGGAGGGTGGGGCACAGATACGCAGTATTTT. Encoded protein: CATGLAGGWGTDTQYF.

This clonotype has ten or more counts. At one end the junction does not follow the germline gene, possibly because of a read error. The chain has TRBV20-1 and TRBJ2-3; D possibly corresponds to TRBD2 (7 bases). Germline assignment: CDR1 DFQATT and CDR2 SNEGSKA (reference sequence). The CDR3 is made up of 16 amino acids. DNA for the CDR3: TGCAGTGCAAGAGAGACTAGCACCTGGAGGGGGGATACGCAGTATTTT. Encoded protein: CSARETSTWRGDTQYF.

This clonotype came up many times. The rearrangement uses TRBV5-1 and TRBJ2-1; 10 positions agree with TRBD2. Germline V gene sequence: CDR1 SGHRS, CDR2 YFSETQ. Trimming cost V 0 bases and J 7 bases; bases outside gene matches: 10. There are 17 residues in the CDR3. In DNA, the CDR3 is TGCGCCAGCAGCTTGGCTCGAGGGAGCGGGAGGGGAAATGAGCAGTTCTTC. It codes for CASSLARGSGRGNEQFF.

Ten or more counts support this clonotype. The CDR3 loop reads CASSSGQGGQTQYF. In nucleotides, the CDR3 is TGTGCCAGCAGCTCGGGACAGGGAGGTCAGACCCAGTACTTC. The rearrangement uses TRBV7-2 and TRBJ2-5, with 9 positions matching TRBD1. CDR1 is SGHTA, CDR2 FQGNSA, per germline. J gave up 6 bases and V 4 bases, and 6 bases lay outside the gene matches. The CDR3 has 14 residues.

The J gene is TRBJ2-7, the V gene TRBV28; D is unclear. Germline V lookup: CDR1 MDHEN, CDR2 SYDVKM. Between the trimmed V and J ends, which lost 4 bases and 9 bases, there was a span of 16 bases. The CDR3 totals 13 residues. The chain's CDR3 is CASSYTEPYRQYF. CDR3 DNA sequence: TGTGCCAGCAGTTACACTGAGCCTTATCGGCAGTACTTC.

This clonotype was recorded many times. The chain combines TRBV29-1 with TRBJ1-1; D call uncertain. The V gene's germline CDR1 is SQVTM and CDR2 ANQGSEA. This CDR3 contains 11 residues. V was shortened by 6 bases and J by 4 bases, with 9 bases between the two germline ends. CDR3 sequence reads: CSVRLATEAFF. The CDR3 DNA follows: TGCAGCGTCCGACTGGCCACTGAAGCTTTCTTT.

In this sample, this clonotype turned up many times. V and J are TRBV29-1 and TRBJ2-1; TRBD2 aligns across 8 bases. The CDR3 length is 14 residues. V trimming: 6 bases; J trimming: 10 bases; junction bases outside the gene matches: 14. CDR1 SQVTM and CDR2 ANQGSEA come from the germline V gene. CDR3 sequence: CSVPRVRPGGEQFF. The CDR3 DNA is TGCAGCGTCCCCAGGGTCCGGCCGGGGGGGGAGCAGTTCTTC.

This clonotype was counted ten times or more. CDR3 sequence reads: CASRPTGGSNQPQHF. CDR3 DNA: TGTGCCAGCAGACCGACAGGGGGTAGCAATCAGCCCCAGCATTTT. The chain couples TRBV6-5 to TRBJ1-5; 9 bases are shared with TRBD1. The CDR3 length is 15 residues. Germline-derived CDR1 and CDR2 are MNHEY and SVGAGI. Trimming took 6 bases from V and 0 from J; bases not matched to a gene: 3.

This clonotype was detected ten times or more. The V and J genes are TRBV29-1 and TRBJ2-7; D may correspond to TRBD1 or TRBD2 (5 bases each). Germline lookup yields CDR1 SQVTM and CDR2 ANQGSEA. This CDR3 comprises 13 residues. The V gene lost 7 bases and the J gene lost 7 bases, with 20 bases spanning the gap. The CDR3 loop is CSAPGPGHREQYF. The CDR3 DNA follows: TGCAGCGCCCCGGGGCCTGGACACAGGGAGCAGTACTTC.

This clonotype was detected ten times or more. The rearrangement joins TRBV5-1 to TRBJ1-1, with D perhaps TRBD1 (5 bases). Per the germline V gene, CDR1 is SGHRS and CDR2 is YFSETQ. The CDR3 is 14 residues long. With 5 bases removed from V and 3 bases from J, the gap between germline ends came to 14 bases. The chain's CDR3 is CASRQDQGYTEAFF. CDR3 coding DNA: TGCGCCAGCAGACAGGATCAGGGATACACTGAAGCTTTCTTT.

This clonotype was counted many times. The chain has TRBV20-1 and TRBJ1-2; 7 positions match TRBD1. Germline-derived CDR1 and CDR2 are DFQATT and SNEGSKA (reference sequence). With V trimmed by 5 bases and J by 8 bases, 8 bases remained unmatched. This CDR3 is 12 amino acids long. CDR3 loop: CSAGYRGGGYTF. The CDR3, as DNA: TGCAGTGCTGGATACAGGGGTGGGGGCTACACCTTC.

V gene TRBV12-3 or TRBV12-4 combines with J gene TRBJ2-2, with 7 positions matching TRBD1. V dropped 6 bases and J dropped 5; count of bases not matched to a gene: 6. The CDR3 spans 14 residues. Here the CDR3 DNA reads TGTGCCAGCAGCCCCGGGACAGTGACCGGGGAGCTGTTTTTT. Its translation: CASSPGTVTGELFF.

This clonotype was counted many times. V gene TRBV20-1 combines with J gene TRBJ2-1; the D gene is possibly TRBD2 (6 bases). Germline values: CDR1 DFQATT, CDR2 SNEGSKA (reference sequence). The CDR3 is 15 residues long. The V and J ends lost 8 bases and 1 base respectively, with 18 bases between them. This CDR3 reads CSPAPGLQSYNEQFF. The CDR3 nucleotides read TGCAGTCCTGCTCCGGGACTCCAATCCTACAATGAGCAGTTCTTC.

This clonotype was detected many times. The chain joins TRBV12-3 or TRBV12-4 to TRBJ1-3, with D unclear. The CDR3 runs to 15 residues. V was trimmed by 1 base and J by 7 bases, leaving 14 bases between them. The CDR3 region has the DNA TGTGCCAGCAGTTTAGGGGGTCCTGCGGGGAACACCATATATTTT. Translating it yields CASSLGGPAGNTIYF.

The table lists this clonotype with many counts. CDR3 in amino acids: CSVSRPSDTQYF. The DNA of the CDR3 is TGCAGCGTTTCCAGGCCGTCAGATACGCAGTATTTT. V gene TRBV29-1 combines with J gene TRBJ2-3; unclear D gene. The CDR3 is 12 amino acids. From germline, CDR1 is SQVTM and CDR2 ANQGSEA. Trimming removed 5 bases at V and 4 bases at J, with 10 bases between.

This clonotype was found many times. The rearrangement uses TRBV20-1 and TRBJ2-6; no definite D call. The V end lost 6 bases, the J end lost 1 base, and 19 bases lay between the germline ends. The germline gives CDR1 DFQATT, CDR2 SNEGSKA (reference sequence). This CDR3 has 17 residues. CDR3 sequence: CSARTLTEPSGANVLTF. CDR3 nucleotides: TGCAGTGCCAGGACCCTTACAGAACCGTCTGGGGCCAACGTCCTGACTTTC.

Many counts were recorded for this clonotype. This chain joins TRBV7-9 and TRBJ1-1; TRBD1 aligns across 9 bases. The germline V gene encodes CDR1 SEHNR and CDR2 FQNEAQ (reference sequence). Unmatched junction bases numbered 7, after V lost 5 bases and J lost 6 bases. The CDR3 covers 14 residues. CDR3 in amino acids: CASSGGTGLAEAFF. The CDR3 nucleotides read TGTGCCAGCAGCGGCGGGACAGGGCTTGCTGAAGCTTTCTTT.

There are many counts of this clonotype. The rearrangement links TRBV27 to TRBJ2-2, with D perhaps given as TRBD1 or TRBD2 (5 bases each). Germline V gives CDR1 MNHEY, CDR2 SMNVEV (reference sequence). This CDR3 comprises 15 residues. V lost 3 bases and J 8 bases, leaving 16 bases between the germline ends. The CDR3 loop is CASSLRGYLEGELFF. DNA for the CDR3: TGTGCCAGCAGTTTGAGGGGCTACCTAGAAGGGGAGCTGTTTTTT.

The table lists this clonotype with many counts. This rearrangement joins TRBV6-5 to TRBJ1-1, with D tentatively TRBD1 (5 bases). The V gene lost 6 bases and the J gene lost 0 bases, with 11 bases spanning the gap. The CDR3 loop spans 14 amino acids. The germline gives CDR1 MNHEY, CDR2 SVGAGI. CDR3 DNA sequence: TGTGCCAGCAGCATGGACACCATGAACACTGAAGCTTTCTTT. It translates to CASSMDTMNTEAFF.

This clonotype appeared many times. The CDR3 coding sequence is TGCAGCGTTGTAAAGCGGGTTGGTGATGAGCAGTTCTTC. This encodes CSVVKRVGDEQFF. This chain joins TRBV29-1 and TRBJ2-1, with D possibly matching TRBD2 (6 bases). Germline V lookup: CDR1 SQVTM, CDR2 ANQGSEA. The V and J ends lost 4 bases and 8 bases respectively, with 15 bases between them. The CDR3 loop spans 13 amino acids.

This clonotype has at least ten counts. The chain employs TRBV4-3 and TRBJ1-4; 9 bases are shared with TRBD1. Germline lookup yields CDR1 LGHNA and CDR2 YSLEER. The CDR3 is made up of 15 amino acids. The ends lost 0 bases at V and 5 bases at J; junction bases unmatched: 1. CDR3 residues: CASSQEGQGNEKLFF. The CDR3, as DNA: TGCGCCAGCAGCCAAGAAGGACAGGGGAATGAAAAACTGTTTTTT.

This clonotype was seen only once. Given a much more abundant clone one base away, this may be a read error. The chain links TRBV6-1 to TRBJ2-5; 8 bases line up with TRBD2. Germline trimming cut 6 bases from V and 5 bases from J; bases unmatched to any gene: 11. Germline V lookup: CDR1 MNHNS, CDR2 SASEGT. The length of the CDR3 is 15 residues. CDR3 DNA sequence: TGTGCCAGCAGAAAGGAGGGACTAGAGGGGGAGACCCAGTACTTC. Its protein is CASRKEGLEGETQYF.

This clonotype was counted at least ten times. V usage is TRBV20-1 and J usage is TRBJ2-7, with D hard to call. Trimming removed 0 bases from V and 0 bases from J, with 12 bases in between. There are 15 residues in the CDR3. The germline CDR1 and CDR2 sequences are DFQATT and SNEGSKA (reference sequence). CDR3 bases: TGCAGTGCTAGAGATCGCGGCCCTAGCTCCTACGAGCAGTACTTC. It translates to CSARDRGPSSYEQYF.

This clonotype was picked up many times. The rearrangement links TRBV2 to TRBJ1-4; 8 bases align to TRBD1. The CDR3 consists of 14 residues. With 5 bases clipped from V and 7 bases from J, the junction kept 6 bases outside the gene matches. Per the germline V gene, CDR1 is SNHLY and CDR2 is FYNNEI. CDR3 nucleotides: TGTGCCAGCAGTACCGGGACAGGCGTTGAAAAACTGTTTTTT. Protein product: CASSTGTGVEKLFF. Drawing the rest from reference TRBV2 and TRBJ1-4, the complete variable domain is EPEVTQTPSHQVTQMGQEVILRCVPISNHLYFYWYRQILGQKVEFLVSFYNNEISEKSEIFDDQFSVERPDGSNFTLKIRSTKLEDSAMYFCASSTGTGVEKLFFGSGTQLSVL.